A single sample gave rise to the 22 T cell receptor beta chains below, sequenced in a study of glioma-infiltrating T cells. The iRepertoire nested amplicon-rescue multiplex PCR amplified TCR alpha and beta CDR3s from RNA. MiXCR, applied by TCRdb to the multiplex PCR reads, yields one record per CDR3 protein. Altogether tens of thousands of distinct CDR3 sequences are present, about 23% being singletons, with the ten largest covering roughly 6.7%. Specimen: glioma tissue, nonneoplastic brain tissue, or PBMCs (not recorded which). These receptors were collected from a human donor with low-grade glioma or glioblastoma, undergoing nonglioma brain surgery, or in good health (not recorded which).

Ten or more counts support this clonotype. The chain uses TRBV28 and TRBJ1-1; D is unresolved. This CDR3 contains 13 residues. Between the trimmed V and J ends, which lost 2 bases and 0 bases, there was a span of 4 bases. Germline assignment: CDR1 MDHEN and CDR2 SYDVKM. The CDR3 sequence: CASSLKLNTEAFF. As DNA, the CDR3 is TGTGCCAGCAGTTTAAAACTGAACACTGAAGCTTTCTTT.

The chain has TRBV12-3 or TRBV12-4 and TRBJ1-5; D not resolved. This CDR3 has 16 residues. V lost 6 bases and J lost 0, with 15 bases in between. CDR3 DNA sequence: TGTGCCAGCAGACCCAGTCCTGGGAATAGCAATCAGCCCCAGCATTTT. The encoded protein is CASRPSPGNSNQPQHF.

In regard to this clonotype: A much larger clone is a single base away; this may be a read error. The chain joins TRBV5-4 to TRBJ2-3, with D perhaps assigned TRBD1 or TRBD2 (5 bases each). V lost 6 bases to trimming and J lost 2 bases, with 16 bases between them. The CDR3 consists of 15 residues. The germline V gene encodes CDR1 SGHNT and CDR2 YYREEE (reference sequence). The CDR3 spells CASTLRGGSTDTQYF. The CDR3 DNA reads TGTGCCAGCACCCTTCGGGGCGGTTCCACAGATACGCAGTATTTT. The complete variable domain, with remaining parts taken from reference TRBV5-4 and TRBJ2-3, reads ETGVTQSPTHLIKTRGQQVTLRCSSQSGHNTVSWYQQALGQGPQFIFQYYREEENGRGNFPPRFSGLQFPNYSSELNVNALELDDSALYLCASTLRGGSTDTQYFGPGTRLTVL.

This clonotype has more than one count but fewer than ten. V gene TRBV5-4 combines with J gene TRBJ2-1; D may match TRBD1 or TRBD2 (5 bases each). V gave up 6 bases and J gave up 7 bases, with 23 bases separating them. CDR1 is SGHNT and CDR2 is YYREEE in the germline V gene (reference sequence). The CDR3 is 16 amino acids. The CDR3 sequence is CASTRGRERGPNEQFF. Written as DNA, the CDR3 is TGTGCCAGCACCCGGGGACGGGAAAGGGGACCAAATGAGCAGTTCTTC. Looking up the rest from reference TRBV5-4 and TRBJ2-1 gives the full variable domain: ETGVTQSPTHLIKTRGQQVTLRCSSQSGHNTVSWYQQALGQGPQFIFQYYREEENGRGNFPPRFSGLQFPNYSSELNVNALELDDSALYLCASTRGRERGPNEQFFGPGTRLTVL.

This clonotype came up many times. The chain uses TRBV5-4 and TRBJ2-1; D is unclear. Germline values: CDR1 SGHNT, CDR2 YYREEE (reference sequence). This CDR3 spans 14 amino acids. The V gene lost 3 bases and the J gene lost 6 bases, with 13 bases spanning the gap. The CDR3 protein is CASSSQQLLNEQFF. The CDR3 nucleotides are TGTGCCAGCAGCTCTCAGCAACTTCTCAATGAGCAGTTCTTC.

The CDR3: CASSPPDWPDTQYF. Written as DNA, the CDR3 is TGTGCCAGCAGCCCACCCGACTGGCCAGATACGCAGTATTTT. The chain has TRBV12-3 or TRBV12-4 and TRBJ2-3; D gene ambiguous. Trimming removed 6 bases from V and 4 bases from J, with 14 bases in between. The CDR3 covers 14 residues.

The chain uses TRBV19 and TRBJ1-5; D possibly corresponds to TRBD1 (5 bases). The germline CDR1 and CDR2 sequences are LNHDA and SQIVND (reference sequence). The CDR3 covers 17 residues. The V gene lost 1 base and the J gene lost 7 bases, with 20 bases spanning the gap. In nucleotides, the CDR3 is TGTGCCAGTAGTATAGCGATTTATGGGGGTTTAAGGCAGCCCCAGCATTTT. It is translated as CASSIAIYGGLRQPQHF.

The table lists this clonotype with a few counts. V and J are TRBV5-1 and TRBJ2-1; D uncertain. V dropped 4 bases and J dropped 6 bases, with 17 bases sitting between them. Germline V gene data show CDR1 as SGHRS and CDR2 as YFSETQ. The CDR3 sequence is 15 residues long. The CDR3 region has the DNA TGCGCCAGCAGCCCCTACGCAGGCGGCCCCAATGAGCAGTTCTTC. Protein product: CASSPYAGGPNEQFF.

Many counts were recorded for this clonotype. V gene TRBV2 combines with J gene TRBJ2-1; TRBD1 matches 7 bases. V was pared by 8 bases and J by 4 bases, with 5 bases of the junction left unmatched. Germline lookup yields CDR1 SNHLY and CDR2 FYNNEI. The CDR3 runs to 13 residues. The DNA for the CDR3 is TGTGCCAGCGGGACAGTCCCATACAATGAGCAGTTCTTC. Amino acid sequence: CASGTVPYNEQFF.

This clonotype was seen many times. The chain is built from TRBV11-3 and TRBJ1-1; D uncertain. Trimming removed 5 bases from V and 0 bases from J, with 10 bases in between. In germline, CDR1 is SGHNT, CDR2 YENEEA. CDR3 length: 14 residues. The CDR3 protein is CASSPRGLNTEAFF. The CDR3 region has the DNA TGTGCCAGCAGCCCTCGTGGGCTGAACACTGAAGCTTTCTTT.

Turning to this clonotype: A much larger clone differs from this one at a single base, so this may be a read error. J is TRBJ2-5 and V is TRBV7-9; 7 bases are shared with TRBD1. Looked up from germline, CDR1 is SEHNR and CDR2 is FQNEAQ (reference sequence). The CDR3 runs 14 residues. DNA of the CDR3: TGTGCCAGCAGCTGGACAGGTTACCAAGAGATCCAGTACTTC. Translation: CASSWTGYQEIQYF.

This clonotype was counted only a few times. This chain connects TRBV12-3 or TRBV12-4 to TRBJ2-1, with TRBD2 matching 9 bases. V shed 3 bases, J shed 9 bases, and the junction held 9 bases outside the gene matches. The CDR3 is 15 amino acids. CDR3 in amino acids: CASSLVAGGRGEQFF. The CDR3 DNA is TGTGCCAGCAGTTTGGTGGCGGGGGGGCGGGGTGAGCAGTTCTTC.

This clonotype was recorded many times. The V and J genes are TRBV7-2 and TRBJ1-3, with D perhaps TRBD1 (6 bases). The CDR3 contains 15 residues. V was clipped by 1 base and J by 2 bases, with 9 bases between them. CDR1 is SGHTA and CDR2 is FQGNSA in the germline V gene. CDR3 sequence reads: CASSLGGGAGNTIYF. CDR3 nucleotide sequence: TGTGCCAGCAGCTTAGGAGGGGGAGCTGGAAACACCATATATTTT.

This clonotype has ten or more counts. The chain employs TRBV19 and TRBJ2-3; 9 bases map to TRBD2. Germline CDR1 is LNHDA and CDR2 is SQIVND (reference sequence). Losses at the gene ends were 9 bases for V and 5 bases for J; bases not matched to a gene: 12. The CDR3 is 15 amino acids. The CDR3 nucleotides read TGTGCCAGACAAGTAGCGGGAGAGGTGGAAGATACGCAGTATTTT. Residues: CARQVAGEVEDTQYF.

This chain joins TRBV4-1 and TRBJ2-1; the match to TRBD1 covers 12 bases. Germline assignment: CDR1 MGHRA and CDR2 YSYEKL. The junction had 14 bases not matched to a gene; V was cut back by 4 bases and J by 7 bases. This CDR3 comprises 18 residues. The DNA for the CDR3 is TGCGCCAGCAGCCTGGGACAGGGGGCTGCCCGGTCTGTGAATGAGCAGTTCTTC. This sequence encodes CASSLGQGAARSVNEQFF.

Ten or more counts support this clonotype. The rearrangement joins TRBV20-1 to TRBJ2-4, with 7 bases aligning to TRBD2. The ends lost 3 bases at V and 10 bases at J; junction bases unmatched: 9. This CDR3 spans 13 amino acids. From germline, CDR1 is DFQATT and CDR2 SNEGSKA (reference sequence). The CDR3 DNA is TGCAGTGCTAGTCTCCCCCGGACTAGAATTCAGTACTTC. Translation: CSASLPRTRIQYF.

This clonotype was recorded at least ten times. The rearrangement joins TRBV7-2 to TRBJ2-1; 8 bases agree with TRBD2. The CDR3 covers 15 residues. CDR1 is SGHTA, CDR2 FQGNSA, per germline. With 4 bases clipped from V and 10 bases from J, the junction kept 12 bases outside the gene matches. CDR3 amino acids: CASSSQPGGLGEQFF. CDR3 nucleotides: TGTGCCAGCAGCTCTCAGCCGGGGGGGCTGGGAGAGCAGTTCTTC.

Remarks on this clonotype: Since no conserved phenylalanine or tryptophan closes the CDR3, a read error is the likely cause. The CDR3 nucleotides are TGTGCCAGTAGTTATGCTAGCGGGAAGGGGCGCAATGAGCAGTTCTAC. Its protein is CASSYASGKGRNEQFY. The chain couples TRBV19 to TRBJ2-1; 9 nucleotides agree with TRBD2. V was clipped by 5 bases and J by 6 bases; unmatched bases: 11. The V gene's germline CDR1 is LNHDA and CDR2 SQIVND (reference sequence). The CDR3 has 16 residues.

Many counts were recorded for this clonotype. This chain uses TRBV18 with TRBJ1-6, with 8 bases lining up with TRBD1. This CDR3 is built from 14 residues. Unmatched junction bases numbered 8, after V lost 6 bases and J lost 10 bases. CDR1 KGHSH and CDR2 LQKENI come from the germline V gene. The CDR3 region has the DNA TGTGCCAGCTCCCAAGACAGGGGAAACTCACCCCTCCACTTT. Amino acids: CASSQDRGNSPLHF.

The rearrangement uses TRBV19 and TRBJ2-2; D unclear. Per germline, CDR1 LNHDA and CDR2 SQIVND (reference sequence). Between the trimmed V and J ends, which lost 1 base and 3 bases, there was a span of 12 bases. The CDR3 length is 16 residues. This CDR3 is CASSIGIRSDTGELFF. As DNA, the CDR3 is TGTGCCAGTAGTATAGGGATCAGGTCGGACACCGGGGAGCTGTTTTTT.

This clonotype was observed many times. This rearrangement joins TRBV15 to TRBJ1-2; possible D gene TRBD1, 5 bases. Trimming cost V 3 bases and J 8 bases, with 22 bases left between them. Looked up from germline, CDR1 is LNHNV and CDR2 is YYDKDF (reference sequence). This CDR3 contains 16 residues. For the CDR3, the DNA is TGTGCCACCAGCAGGGCCGGGACGGAGCCTAAGGGGGGCTACACCTTC. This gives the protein CATSRAGTEPKGGYTF.

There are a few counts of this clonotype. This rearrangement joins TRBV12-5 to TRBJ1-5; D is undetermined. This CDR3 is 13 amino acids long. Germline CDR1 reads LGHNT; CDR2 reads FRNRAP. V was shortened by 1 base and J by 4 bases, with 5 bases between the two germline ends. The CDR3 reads CASGLDPNQPQHF. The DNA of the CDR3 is TGTGCTAGTGGTTTGGACCCAAATCAGCCCCAGCATTTT.